The rows below give T cell receptor beta chains drawn from one sample of a study of a mutant IDH1 vaccine in newly diagnosed glioma. Their target antigens are unknown. Assay: immunoSEQ multiplex PCR; the TCRdb copy retains only in-frame clones and omits some. The sample contains around 50,000 clones, roughly 91% of which appear only once. This sample comprised PBMCs, obtained from a glioma patient whose treatment included an IDH1 peptide vaccine. These receptors came from a woman in her forties with glioma. The CDR3 runs from the conserved cysteine through the conserved F or W. D genes are given only for firm matches. Part of the rows lack a size; the others show once, few, many or a class for expanded clones.

D	size	J	V	DNA	CDR3
.	.	TRBJ1-2	TRBV6-1	TGTGCCAGCAGTGAACAGAACAGCGCATATGGCTACACCTTC	CASSEQNSAYGYTF
.	.	TRBJ2-5	TRBV5-1	TGCGCCAGCAGCTCCCCAGGGTCGGTTGGAGAGACCCAGTACTTC	CASSSPGSVGETQYF
.	.	TRBJ1-2	TRBV7-2	TGTGCCAGCAGCCCGGTCCCCCCGACAACCCCGATCGTAACAACGGGCTACACCTTC	CASSPVPPTTPIVTTGYTF
.	.	TRBJ2-5	TRBV7-2	TGTGCCAGCAGCTTAGCTAGCGCGGAGACCCAGTACTTC	CASSLASAETQYF
.	few	TRBJ1-5	TRBV7-9	TGTGCCAGCAGCTTGGCGGGGGCGAGAAATCAGCCCCAGCATTTT	CASSLAGARNQPQHF
TRBD1	.	TRBJ1-1	TRBV10-2	TGCGCCAGCAGTGAGACAGGGGAAAATCTTGAAGCTTTCTTT	CASSETGENLEAFF
.	.	TRBJ1-2	TRBV19	TGTGCCAGTAGCGAGGGGACAAGAAGAGGCTACACCTTC	CASSEGTRRGYTF
.	.	TRBJ2-7	TRBV6-1	TGTGCCAGCAAGGACCCGGGCTACGAGCAGTACTTC	CASKDPGYEQYF
.	once	TRBJ1-5	TRBV27	TGTGCCAGCAGTTCAGGGCAGAGTTATAGCAATCAGCCCCAGCATTTT	CASSSGQSYSNQPQHF
TRBD1	.	TRBJ2-3	TRBV5-1	TGCGCCAGCAGCTTGGCCGAAGGGACAGGGGGAGATACGCAGTATTTT	CASSLAEGTGGDTQYF
.	.	TRBJ1-5	TRBV18	TGTGCCAGCTCACGGCAGGGGAGCAATCAGCCCCAGCATTTT	CASSRQGSNQPQHF
TRBD1	.	TRBJ1-2	TRBV2	TGTGCCGATCAAGAGGACAGGGGGAATGGCTACACCTTC	CADQEDRGNGYTF
.	.	TRBJ2-5	TRBV7-6	TGTGCCAGCAGCTTAGCGGGGGTCTTAGAGACCCAGTACTTC	CASSLAGVLETQYF
.	.	TRBJ1-2	TRBV27	TGTGCCAGCAGTCCAACCCCGGGGGCACGGAATTCCTATGGCTACACCTTC	CASSPTPGARNSYGYTF
.	few	TRBJ1-5	TRBV2	TGTGCCAGCAGTGGGGGGGCGTCAGGTAGCAATCAGCCCCAGCATTTT	CASSGGASGSNQPQHF
.	.	TRBJ2-3	TRBV4-1	TGCGCCAGCAGCCAAGATCTTCAGTCAGATACGCAGTATTTT	CASSQDLQSDTQYF